The clone carrying this TCR beta chain was detected only a few times. This entry comes from a study of cytomegalovirus exposure and HLA in healthy donors. The PCR ran on 60 Vbeta and 13 Jbeta primers. The repertoire was sequenced with immunoSEQ multiplex PCR; TCRdb's copy has only in-frame clones and lacks some. The table records 130,000 or so clones, about 8.5% of them present only once. This CDR3 region has 15 residues. The V gene lost 5 bases and the J gene lost 2 bases, with 15 bases spanning the gap. Germline values: CDR1 LNHDA, CDR2 SQIVND (reference sequence). The J gene is TRBJ2-5, the V gene TRBV19; the D gene is possibly TRBD2 (6 bases). The TCR sequence derives from a man in his forties or fifties in good health and CMV-seronegative. The specimen was PBMCs. CDR3 region: CASSSKGRKQETQYF. DNA for the CDR3: TGTGCCAGTAGTTCGAAAGGGAGGAAACAAGAGACCCAGTACTTC.